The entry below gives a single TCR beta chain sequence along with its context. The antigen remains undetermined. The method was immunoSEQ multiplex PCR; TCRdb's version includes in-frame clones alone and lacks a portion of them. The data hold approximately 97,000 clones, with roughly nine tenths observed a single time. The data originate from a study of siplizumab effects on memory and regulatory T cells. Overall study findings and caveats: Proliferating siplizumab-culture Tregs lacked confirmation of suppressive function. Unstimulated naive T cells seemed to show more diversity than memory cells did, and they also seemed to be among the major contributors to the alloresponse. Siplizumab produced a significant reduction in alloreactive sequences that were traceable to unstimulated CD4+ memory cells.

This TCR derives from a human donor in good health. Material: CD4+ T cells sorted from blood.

The CDR3 DNA reads TGTGCCAGCGTGAAAGGGGCTAACTCCTACAATGAGCAGTTCTTC. Translating gives CASVKGANSYNEQFF. V gene TRBV7-9 combines with J gene TRBJ2-1; a possible D gene is TRBD1 (5 bases). This CDR3 is built from 15 residues. Germline assignment: CDR1 SEHNR and CDR2 FQNEAQ (reference sequence). Trimming pared 8 bases from V and 0 bases from J, leaving 14 bases between.